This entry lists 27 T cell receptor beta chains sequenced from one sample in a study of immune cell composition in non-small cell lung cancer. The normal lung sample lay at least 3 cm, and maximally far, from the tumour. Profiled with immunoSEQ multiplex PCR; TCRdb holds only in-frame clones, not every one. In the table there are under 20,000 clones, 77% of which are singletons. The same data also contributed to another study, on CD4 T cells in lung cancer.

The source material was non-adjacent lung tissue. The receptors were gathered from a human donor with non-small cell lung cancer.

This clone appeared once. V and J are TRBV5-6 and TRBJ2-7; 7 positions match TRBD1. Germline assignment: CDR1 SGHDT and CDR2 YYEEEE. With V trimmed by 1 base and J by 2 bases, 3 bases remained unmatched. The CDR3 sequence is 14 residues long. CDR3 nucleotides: TGTGCCAGCAGCTTGCGGGACAGCCCCTACGAGCAGTACTTC. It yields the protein CASSLRDSPYEQYF.

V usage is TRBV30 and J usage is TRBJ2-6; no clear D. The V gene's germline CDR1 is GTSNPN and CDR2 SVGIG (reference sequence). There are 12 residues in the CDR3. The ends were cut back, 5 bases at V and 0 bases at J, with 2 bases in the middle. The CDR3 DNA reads TGTGCCTGGGCCTCTGGGGCCAACGTCCTGACTTTC. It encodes CAWASGANVLTF.

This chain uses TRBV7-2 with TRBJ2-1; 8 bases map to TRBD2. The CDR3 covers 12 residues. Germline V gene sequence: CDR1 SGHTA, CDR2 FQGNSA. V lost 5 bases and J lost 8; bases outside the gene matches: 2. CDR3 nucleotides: TGTGCCAGCAGCCCGGGAGGGGATGAGCAGTTCTTC. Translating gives CASSPGGDEQFF.

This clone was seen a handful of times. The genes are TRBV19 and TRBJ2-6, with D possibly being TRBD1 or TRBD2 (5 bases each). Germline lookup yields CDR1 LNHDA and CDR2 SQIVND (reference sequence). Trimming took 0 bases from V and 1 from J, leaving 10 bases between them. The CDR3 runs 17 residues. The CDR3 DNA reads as TGTGCCAGTAGTATAGATTTTGGGGGTTCTGGGGCCAACGTCCTGACTTTC. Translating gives CASSIDFGGSGANVLTF.

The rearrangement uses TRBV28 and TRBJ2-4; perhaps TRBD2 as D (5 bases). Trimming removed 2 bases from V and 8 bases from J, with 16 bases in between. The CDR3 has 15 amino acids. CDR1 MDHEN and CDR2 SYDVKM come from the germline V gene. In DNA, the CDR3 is TGTGCCAGCAGTTTACGGGGTCTAGCCACTGACATTCAGTACTTC. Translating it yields CASSLRGLATDIQYF.

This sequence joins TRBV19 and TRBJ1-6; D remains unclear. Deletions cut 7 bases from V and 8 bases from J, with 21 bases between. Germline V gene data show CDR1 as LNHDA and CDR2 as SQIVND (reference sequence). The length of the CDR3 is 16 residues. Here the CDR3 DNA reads TGTGCCAGTACTCTCTCCCGCGCACCGAGGGATTCACCCCTCCACTTT. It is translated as CASTLSRAPRDSPLHF.

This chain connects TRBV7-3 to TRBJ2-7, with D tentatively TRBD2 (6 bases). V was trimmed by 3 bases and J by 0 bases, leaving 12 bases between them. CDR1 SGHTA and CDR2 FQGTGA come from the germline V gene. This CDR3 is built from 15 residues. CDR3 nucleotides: TGTGCCAGCAGCTTTTTCGGAGGGCACTCCTACGAGCAGTACTTC. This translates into CASSFFGGHSYEQYF.

CDR3 sequence (DNA): TGTGCCATCAGTGAGCCAACCCTCTTGGGACAAGAGACCCAGTACTTC. Translating gives CAISEPTLLGQETQYF. This sequence joins TRBV10-3 and TRBJ2-5; D remains ambiguous. Germline-derived CDR1 and CDR2 are ENHRY and SYGVKD. The ends were cut back, 2 bases at V and 2 bases at J, with 15 bases in the middle. The length of the CDR3 is 16 residues.

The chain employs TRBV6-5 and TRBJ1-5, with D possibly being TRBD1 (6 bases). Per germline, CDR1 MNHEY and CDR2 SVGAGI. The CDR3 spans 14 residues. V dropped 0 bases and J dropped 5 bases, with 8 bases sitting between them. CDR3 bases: TGTGCCAGCAGTTACTCGGGGGCTCATCAGCCCCAGCATTTT. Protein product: CASSYSGAHQPQHF.

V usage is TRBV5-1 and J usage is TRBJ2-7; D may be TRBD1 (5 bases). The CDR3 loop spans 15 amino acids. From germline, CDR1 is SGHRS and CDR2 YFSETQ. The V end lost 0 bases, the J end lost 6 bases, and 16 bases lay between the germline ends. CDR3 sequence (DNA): TGCGCCAGCAGCTTGGGGCGCTCAGGGTCTGGCGAGCAGTACTTC. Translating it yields CASSLGRSGSGEQYF.

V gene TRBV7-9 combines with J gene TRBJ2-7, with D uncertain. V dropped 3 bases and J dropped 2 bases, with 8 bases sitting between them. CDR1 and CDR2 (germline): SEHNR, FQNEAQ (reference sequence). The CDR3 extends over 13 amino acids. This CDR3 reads CASSFRSTYEQYF. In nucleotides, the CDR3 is TGTGCCAGCAGCTTCCGGAGTACCTACGAGCAGTACTTC.

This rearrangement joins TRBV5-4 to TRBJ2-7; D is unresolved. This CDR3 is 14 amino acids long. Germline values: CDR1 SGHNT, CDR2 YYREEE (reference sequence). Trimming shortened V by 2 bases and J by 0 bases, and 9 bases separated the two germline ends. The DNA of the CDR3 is TGTGCCAGCAGCTTAACAGCGAGCTCCTACGAGCAGTACTTC. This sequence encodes CASSLTASSYEQYF.

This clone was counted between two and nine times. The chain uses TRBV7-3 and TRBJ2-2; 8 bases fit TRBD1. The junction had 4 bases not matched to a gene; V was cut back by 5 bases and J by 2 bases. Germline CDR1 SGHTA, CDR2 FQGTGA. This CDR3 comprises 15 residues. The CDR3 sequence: CASSADRDNTGELFF. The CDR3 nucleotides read TGTGCCAGCAGCGCGGACAGGGACAACACCGGGGAGCTGTTTTTT. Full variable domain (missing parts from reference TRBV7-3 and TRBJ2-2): GAGVSQTPSNKVTEKGKYVELRCDPISGHTALYWYRQSLGQGPEFLIYFQGTGAADDSGLPNDRFFAVRPEGSVSTLKIQRTERGDSAVYLCASSADRDNTGELFFGEGSRLTVL.

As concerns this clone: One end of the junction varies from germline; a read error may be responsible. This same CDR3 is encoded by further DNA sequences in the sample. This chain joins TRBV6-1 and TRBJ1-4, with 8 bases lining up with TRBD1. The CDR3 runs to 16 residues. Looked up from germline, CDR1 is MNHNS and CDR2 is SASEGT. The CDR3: CASSGQGKATNEKLFF. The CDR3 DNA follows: TGCGCCAGCAGTGGACAGGGAAAGGCAACTAATGAAAAACTGTTTTTT.

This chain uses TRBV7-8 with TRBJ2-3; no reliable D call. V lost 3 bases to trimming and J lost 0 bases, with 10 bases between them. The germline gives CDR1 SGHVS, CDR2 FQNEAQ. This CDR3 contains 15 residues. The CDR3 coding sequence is TGTGCCAGCAGCTTTTTATCCTCTAGCACAGATACGCAGTATTTT. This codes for CASSFLSSSTDTQYF.

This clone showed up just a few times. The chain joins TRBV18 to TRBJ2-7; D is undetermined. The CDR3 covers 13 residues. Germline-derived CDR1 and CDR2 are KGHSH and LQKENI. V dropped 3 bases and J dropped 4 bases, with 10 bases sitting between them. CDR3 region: CASSPAKDYEQYF. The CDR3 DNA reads TGTGCCAGCTCACCGGCGAAAGATTACGAGCAGTACTTC.

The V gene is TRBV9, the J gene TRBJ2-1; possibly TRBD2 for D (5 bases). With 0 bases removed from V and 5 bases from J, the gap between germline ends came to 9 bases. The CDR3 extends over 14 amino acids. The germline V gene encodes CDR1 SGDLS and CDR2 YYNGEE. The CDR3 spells CASSVAPRDNEQFF. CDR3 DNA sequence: TGTGCCAGCAGCGTAGCCCCGAGGGACAATGAGCAGTTCTTC.

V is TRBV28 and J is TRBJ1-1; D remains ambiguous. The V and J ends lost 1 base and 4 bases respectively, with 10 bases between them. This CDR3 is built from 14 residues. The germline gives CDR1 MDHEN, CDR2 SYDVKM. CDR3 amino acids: CASSLSGIRTEAFF. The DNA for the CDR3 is TGTGCCAGCAGTTTATCTGGCATTCGCACTGAAGCTTTCTTT.

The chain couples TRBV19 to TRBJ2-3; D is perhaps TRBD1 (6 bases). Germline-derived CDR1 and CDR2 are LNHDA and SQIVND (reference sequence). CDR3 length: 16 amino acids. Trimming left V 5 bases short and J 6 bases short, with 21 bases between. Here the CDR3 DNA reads TGTGCCAGTAGTTCCCGAAAGGGGGATTTTCGGGATACGCAGTATTTT. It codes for CASSSRKGDFRDTQYF.

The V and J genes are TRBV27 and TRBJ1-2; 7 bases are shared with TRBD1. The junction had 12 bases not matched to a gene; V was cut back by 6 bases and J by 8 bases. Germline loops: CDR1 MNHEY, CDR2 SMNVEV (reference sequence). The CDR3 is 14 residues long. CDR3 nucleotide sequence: TGTGCCAGCAGGTTGGACAGGTTGTATGGCGGCTACACCTTC. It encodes CASRLDRLYGGYTF.

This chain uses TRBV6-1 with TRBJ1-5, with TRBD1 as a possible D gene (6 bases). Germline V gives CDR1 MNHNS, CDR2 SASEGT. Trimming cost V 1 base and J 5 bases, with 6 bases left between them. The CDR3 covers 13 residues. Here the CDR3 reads CASSEGGHQPQHF. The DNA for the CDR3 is TGTGCCAGCAGTGAAGGGGGGCATCAGCCCCAGCATTTT.

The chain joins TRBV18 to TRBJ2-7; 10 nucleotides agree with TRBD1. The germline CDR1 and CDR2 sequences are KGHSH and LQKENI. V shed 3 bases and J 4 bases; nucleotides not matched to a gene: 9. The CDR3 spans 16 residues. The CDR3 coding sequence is TGTGCCAGCTCACCTCACGCACCGGGACAGGGGTACGAGCAGTACTTC. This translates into CASSPHAPGQGYEQYF.

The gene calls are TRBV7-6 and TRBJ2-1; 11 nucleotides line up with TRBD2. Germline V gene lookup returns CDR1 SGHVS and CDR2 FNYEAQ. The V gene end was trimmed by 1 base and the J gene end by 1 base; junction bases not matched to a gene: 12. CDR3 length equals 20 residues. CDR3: CASSLVGLAGGQSSYNEQFF. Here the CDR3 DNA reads TGTGCCAGCAGCTTAGTAGGGCTAGCGGGGGGTCAAAGTTCCTACAATGAGCAGTTCTTC.

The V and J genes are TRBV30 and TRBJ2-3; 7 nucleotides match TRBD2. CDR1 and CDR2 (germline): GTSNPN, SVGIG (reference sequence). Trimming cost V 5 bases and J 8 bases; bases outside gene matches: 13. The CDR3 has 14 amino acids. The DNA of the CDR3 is TGTGCCTGGTCCTCTGGAGCGGGGTTGGGTACGCAGTATTTT. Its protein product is CAWSSGAGLGTQYF.

DNA for the CDR3: TGTGCCAGCAGCCAAGATTGGAATCGGTTAGGGCCAAATAACTATGGCTACACCTTC. It yields the protein CASSQDWNRLGPNNYGYTF. The chain uses TRBV4-2 and TRBJ1-2; D is undetermined. Per germline, CDR1 LGHNA and CDR2 YNFKEQ. There are 19 residues in the CDR3. With 0 bases removed from V and 1 base from J, the gap between germline ends came to 21 bases.

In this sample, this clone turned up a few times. The CDR3 region has the DNA TGTGCCAGTAGTAAGGCAGGGACCTATGGCTACACCTTC. Protein: CASSKAGTYGYTF. V gene TRBV19 combines with J gene TRBJ1-2; a weak D match, TRBD1 (5 bases). The germline gives CDR1 LNHDA, CDR2 SQIVND (reference sequence). The CDR3 has 13 amino acids. The V end was cut by 4 bases, the J end by 4 bases, with 10 bases between.

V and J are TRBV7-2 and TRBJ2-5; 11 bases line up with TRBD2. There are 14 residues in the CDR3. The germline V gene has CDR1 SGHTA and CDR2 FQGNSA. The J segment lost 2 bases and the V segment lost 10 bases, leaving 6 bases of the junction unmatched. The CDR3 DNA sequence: TGTGCCACCACTAGCGGGGGACTACAAGAGACCCAGTACTTC. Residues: CATTSGGLQETQYF.